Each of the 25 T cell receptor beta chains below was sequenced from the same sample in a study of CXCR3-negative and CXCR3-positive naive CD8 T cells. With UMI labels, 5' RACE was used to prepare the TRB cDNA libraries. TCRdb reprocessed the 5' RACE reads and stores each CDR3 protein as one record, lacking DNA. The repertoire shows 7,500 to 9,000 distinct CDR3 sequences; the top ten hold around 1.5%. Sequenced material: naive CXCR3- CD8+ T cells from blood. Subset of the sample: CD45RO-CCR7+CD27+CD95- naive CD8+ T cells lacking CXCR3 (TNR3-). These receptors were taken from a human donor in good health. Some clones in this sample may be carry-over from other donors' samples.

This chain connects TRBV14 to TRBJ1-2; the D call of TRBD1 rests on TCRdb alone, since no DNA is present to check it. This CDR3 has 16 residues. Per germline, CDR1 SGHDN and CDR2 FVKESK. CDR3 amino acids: CASSQAGQVFYYGYTF. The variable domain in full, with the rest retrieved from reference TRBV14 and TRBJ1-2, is EAGVTQFPSHSVIEKGQTVTLRCDPISGHDNLYWYRRVMGKEIKFLLHFVKESKQDESGMPNNRFLAERTGGTYSTLKVQPAELEDSGVYFCASSQAGQVFYYGYTFGSGTRLTVV.

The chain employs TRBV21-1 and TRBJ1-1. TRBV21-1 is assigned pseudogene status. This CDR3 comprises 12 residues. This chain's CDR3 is CASEDGNTEAFF.

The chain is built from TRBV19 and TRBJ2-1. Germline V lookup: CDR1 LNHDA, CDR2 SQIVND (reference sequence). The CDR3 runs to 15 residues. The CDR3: CASTRTSSSYNEQFF.

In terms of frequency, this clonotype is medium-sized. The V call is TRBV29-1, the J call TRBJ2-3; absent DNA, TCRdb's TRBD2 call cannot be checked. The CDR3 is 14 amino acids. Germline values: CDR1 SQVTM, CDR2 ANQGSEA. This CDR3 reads CSVVRLAGSDTQYF.

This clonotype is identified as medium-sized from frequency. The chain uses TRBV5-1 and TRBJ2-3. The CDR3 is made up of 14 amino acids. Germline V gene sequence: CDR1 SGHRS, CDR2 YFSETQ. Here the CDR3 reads CASSLSISTDTQYF. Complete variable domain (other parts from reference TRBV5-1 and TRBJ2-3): KAGVTQTPRYLIKTRGQQVTLSCSPISGHRSVSWYQQTPGQGLQFLFEYFSETQRNKGNFPGRFSGRQFSNSRSEMNVSTLELGDSALYLCASSLSISTDTQYFGPGTRLTVL.

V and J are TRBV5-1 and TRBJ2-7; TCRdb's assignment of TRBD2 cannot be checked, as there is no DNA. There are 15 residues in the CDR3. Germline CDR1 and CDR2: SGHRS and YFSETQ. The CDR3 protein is CASSPLWREGDEQYF.

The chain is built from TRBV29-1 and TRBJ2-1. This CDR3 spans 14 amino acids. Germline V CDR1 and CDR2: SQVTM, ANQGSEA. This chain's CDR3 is CSVTTASSYNEQFF.

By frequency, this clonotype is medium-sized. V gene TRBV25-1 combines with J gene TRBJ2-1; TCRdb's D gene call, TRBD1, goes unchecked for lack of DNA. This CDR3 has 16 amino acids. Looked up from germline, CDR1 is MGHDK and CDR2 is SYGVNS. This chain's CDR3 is CASSAIQGGSYNEQFF.

CDR3 amino acids: CASSLTSRTNTGELFF. The chain recombines TRBV7-9 with TRBJ2-2. This CDR3 has 16 amino acids. Germline CDR1 reads SEHNR; CDR2 reads FQNEAQ (reference sequence).

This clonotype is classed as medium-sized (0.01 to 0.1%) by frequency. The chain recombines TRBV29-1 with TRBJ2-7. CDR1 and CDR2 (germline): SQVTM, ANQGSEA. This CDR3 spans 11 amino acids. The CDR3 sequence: CSVDSLGEQYF.

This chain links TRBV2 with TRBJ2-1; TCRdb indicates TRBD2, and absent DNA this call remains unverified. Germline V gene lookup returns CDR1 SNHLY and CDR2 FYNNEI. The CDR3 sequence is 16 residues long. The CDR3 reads CASSEGDETLGNEQFF.

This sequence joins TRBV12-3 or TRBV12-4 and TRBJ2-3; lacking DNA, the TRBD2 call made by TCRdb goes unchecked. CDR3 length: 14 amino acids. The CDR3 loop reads CASSGTSSTDTQYF.

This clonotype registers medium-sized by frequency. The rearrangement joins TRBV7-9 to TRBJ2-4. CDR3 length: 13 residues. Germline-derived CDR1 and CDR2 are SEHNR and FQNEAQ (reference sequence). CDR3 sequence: CASSSEQLEAQYF.

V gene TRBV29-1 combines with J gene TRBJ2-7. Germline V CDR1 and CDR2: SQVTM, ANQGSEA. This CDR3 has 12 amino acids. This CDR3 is CSVEIPGYVQYF.

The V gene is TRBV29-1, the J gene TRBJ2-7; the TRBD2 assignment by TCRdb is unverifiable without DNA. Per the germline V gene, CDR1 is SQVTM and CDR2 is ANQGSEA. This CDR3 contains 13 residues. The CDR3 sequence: CSVEGAESYEQYF.

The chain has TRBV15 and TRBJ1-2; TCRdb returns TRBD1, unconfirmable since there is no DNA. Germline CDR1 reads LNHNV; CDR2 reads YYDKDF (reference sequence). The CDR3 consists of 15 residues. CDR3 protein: CATSRDRTSRYGYTF.

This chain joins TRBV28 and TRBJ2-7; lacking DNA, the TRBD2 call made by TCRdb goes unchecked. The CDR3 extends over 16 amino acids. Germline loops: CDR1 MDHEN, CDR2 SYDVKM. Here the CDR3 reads CASSPSFGTSSYEQYF.

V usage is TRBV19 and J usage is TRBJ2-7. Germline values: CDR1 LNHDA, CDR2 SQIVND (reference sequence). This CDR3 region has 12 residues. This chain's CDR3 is CASSIAGYEQYF.

The CDR3 sequence is CASTGERTGVNYGYTF. The chain employs TRBV2 and TRBJ1-2; TCRdb outputs TRBD1, but without DNA this stays unchecked. Per the germline V gene, CDR1 is SNHLY and CDR2 is FYNNEI. The CDR3 is made up of 16 amino acids.

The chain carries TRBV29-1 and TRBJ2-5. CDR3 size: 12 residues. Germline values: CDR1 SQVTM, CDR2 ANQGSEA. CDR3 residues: CSVEIREETQYF.

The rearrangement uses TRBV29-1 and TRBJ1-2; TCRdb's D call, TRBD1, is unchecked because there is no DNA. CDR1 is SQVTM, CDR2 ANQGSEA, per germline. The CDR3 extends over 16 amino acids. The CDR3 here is CSVFDSNRGEVDGYTF.

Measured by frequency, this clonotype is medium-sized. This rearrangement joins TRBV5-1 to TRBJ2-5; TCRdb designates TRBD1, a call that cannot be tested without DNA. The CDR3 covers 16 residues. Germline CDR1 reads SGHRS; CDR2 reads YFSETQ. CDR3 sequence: CASSFGTGRSQETQYF.

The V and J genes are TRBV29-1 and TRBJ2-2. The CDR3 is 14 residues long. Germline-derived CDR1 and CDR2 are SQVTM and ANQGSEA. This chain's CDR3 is CSVQEGFNTGELSF.

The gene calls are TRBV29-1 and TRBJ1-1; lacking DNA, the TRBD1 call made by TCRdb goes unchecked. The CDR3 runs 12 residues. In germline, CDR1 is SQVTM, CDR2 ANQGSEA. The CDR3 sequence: CSVRGFNTEAFF.

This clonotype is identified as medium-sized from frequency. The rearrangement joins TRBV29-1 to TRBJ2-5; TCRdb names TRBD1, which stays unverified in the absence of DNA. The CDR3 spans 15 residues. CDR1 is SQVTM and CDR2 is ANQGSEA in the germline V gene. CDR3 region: CSVEEGVRRAETQYF.